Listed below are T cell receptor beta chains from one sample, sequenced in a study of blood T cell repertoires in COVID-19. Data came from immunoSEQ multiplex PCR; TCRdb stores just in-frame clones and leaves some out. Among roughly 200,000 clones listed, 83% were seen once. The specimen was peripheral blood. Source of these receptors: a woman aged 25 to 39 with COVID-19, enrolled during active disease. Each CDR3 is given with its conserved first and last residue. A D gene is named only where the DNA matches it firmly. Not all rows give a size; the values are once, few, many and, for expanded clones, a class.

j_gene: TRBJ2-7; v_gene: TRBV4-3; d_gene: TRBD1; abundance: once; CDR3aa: CASSQENRGNEQYF; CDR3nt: TGCGCCAGCAGCCAAGAAAACAGGGGGAACGAGCAGTACTTC
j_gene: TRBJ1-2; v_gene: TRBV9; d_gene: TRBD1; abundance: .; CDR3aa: CASSARQGRHIGYTF; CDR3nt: TGTGCCAGCAGCGCACGACAGGGGAGGCATATTGGCTACACCTTC
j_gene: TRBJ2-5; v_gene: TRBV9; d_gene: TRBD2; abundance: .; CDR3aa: CASSVVASGVERETQYF; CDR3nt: TGTGCCAGCAGCGTAGTGGCTAGCGGGGTGGAGCGAGAGACCCAGTACTTC
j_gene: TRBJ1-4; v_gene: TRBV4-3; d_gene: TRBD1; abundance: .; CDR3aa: CASSQQTGFNEKLFF; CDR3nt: TGCGCCAGCAGCCAGCAGACAGGGTTTAATGAAAAACTGTTTTTT
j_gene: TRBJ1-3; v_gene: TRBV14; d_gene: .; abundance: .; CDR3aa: CASSEFSGNTIYF; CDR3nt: TGTGCCAGCAGCGAGTTCTCTGGAAACACCATATATTTT
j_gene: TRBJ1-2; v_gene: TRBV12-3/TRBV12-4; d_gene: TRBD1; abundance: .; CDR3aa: CASRGGQHQGYTF; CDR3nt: TGTGCCAGCAGGGGGGGACAGCACCAAGGCTACACCTTC
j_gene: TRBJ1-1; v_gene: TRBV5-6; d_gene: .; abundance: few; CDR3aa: CASSSRAGFDEAFF; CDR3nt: TGTGCCAGCAGCTCGCGGGCGGGTTTTGACGAAGCTTTCTTT
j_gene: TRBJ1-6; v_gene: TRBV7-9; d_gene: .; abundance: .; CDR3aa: CASSSVDRFNSPLHF; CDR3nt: TGTGCCAGCAGCTCTGTCGATCGGTTTAATTCACCCCTCCACTTT
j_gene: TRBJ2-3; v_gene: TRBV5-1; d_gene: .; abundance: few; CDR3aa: CASSLSGTDTQYF; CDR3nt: TGCGCCAGCAGCTTGAGCGGCACAGATACGCAGTATTTT
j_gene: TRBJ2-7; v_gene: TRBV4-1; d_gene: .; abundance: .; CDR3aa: CASSQGEGVYEQYF; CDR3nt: TGCGCCAGCAGCCAAGGCGAGGGGGTTTACGAGCAGTACTTC
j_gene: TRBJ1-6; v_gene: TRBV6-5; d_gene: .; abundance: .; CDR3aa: CASSYFTVNSPLHF; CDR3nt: TGTGCCAGCAGTTATTTTACAGTTAATTCACCCCTCCACTTT
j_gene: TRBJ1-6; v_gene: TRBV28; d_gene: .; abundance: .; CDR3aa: CASSSYNNSPLHF; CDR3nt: TGTGCCAGCAGTTCCTATAATAATTCACCCCTCCACTTT
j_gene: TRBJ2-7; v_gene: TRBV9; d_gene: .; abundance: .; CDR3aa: CASSAGDGYEQYF; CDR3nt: TGTGCCAGCAGCGCAGGGGACGGCTACGAGCAGTACTTC
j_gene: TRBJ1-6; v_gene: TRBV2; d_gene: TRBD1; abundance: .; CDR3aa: CASSPPQGDNSPLHF; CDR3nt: TGTGCCAGCAGCCCCCCCCAGGGGGATAATTCACCCCTCCACTTT
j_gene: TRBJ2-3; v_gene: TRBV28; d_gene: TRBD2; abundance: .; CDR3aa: CASSKMLAGGSTDTQYF; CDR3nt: TGTGCCAGCAGTAAAATGCTAGCGGGGGGGAGCACAGATACGCAGTATTTT
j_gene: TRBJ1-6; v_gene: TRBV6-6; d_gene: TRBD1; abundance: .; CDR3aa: CASSPAGTDNSPLHF; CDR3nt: TGTGCCAGCAGTCCGGCCGGGACAGATAATTCACCCCTCCACTTT
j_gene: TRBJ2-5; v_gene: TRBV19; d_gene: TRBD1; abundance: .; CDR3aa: CASSILGQGETQYF; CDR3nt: TGTGCCAGTAGTATTCTGGGACAGGGGGAGACCCAGTACTTC
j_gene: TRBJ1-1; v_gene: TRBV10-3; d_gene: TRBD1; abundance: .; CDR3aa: CAIRAGGSEAFF; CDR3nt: TGTGCCATCAGGGCAGGGGGATCTGAAGCTTTCTTT
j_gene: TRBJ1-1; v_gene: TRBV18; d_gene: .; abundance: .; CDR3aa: CASSPLSGANTEAFF; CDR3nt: TGTGCCAGCTCACCACTTTCAGGGGCGAACACTGAAGCTTTCTTT
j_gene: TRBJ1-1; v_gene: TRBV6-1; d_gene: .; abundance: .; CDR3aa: CASSEHRANTEAFF; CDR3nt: TGTGCCAGCAGTGAGCACAGGGCTAACACTGAAGCTTTCTTT
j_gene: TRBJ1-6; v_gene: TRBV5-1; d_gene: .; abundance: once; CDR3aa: CASSLEVSADSPLHF; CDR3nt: TGCGCCAGCAGCTTGGAGGTGTCAGCGGATTCACCCCTCCACTTT
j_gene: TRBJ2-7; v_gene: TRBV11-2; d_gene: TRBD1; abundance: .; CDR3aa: CASSHRDRGSYEQYF; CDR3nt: TGTGCCAGCAGCCACCGGGACAGGGGATCTTACGAGCAGTACTTC
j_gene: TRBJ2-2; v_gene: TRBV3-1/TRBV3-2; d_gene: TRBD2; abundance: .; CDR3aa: CASRPSGPGELFF; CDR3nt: TGTGCCAGCAGACCTAGCGGGCCCGGGGAGCTGTTTTTT
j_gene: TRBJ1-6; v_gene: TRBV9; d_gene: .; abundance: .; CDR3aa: CASSNENIGSSPLHF; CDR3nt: TGTGCCAGCAGCAACGAAAACATAGGGAGTTCACCCCTCCACTTT
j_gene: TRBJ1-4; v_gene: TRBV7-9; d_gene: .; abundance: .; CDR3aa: CASTPRSNEKLFF; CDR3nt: TGTGCCAGCACCCCCCGGAGCAATGAAAAACTGTTTTTT
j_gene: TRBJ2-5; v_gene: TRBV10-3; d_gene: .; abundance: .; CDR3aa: CAISPPQTQQETQYF; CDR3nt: TGTGCCATCAGTCCTCCTCAGACACAGCAAGAGACCCAGTACTTC
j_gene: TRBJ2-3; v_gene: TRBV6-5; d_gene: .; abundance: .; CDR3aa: CASSYRDSLADTQYF; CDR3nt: TGTGCCAGCAGTTACCGGGACTCGTTGGCAGATACGCAGTATTTT
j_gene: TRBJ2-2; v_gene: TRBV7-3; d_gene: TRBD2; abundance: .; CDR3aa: CASSLSTSGAGELFF; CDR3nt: TGTGCCAGCAGCTTATCAACTAGCGGGGCCGGGGAGCTGTTTTTT
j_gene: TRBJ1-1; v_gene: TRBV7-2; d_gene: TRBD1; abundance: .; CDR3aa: CASRRDRAVNTEAFF; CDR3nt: TGTGCCAGCAGACGGGACAGGGCGGTGAACACTGAAGCTTTCTTT
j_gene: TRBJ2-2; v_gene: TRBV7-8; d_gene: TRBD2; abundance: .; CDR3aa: CASSLGLADPGELFF; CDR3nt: TGTGCCAGCAGCTTAGGGCTAGCGGATCCCGGGGAGCTGTTTTTT
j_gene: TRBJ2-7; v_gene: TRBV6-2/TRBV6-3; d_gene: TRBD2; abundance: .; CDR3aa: CASSYTEWTSGEQYF; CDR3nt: TGTGCCAGCAGTTACACAGAGTGGACTAGCGGGGAGCAGTACTTC
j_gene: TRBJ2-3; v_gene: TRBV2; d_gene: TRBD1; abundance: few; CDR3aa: CASIFLGGNRGSTDTQYF; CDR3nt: TGTGCCAGCATTTTTTTGGGTGGGAACAGGGGGTCCACAGATACGCAGTATTTT
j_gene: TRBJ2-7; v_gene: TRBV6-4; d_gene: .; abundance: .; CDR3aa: CASSEWGGYEQYF; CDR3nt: TGTGCCAGCAGTGAGTGGGGAGGCTACGAGCAGTACTTC
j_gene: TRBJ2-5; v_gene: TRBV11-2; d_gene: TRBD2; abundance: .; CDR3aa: CASSSLLAGVTETQYF; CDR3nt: TGTGCCAGCAGCTCTTTACTAGCGGGAGTGACTGAGACCCAGTACTTC
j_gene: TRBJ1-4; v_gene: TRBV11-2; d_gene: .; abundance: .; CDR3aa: CASSLGAGKLFF; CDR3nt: TGTGCCAGCAGCTTGGGGGCTGGAAAACTGTTTTTT
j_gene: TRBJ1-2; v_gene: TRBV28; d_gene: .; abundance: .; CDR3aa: CASSSRDYTF; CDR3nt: TGTGCCAGCAGTTCCAGGGACTACACCTTC
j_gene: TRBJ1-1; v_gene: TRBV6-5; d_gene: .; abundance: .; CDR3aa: CASFMNTEAFF; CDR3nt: TGTGCCAGCTTCATGAACACTGAAGCTTTCTTT
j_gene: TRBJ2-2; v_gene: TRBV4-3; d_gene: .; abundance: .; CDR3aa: CASSQDRPLTYTGELFF; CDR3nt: TGCGCCAGCAGCCAAGATCGTCCGCTCACATACACCGGGGAGCTGTTTTTT
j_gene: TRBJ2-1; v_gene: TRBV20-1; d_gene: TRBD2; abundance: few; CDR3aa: CSASRAGGSNNEQFF; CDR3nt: TGCAGTGCTAGTCGAGCGGGGGGAAGCAACAATGAGCAGTTCTTC
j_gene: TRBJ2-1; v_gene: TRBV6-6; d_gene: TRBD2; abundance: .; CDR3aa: CASRPGVRGADEQFF; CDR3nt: TGTGCCAGCAGGCCGGGGGTGCGGGGGGCGGATGAGCAGTTCTTC